This TCR beta chain was captured by sequencing in a study of blood T cell repertoires in COVID-19. As for the study in general: Acute-phase and convalescent COVID-19 samples originated in the United States, Italy and Spain. Nucleic acid was either cDNA or gDNA, and it came from T cells, B-cell-depleted T cells, or PBMCs.

This table comes from immunoSEQ multiplex PCR, and its TCRdb copy is limited to in-frame clones, with some not included. The sample records about 200,000 clones, approximately 91% being singletons. J gave up 7 bases and V 3 bases, and 8 bases lay outside the gene matches. From germline, CDR1 is DFQATT and CDR2 SNEGSKA (reference sequence). The CDR3 has 15 residues. The rearrangement links TRBV20-1 to TRBJ2-2; 10 positions match TRBD2. The TCR was taken from a man aged 35-49 years with acute or convalescent COVID-19. Sequences were obtained from peripheral blood. CDR3 residues: CSASSAGGPDGELFF. The CDR3 DNA reads as TGCAGTGCTAGTTCAGCGGGGGGGCCAGACGGGGAGCTGTTTTTT.